Below, 13 T cell receptor beta chains from the same sample are listed, as sequenced in a study of T cells expressing NK-cell markers. TCRdb processed the 5' RACE reads again and assigns one entry to each CDR3 protein, with no DNA. The sample table sets out over 350,000 distinct CDR3 sequences. The source material was blood T cells: a sorted CD56 or NKG2C T cell subset, CD4+ or CD8+ T cells, or bulk PBMC T cells (not recorded which). The receptors come from a woman between 50 and 59 years old in good health.

This chain joins TRBV12-3 or TRBV12-4 and TRBJ2-6; TCRdb designates TRBD1, a call that cannot be tested without DNA. The CDR3 spans 18 residues. CDR3 region: CASSLGRGGISGANVLTF.

V gene TRBV21-1 combines with J gene TRBJ2-1; TCRdb's D gene call, TRBD1, goes unchecked for lack of DNA. TRBV21-1 is shown as a pseudogene. This CDR3 is built from 14 residues. The CDR3: CASSNGAKPREQFF.

CDR3 protein: CASPFVGGSRNNEQFF. The V gene is TRBV7-2, the J gene TRBJ2-1; TCRdb reports TRBD2, a call that lacks DNA to check it against. In germline, CDR1 is SGHTA, CDR2 FQGNSA. This CDR3 comprises 16 residues. Using reference TRBV7-2 and TRBJ2-1 for the parts outside the CDR3, the full variable domain is GAGVSQSPSNKVTEKGKDVELRCDPISGHTALYWYRQSLGQGLEFLIYFQGNSAPDKSGLPSDRFSAERTGGSVSTLTIQRTQQEDSAVYLCASPFVGGSRNNEQFFGPGTRLTVL.

CDR3 region: CASRRSANNEQFF. V usage is TRBV4-1 and J usage is TRBJ2-1. The germline gives CDR1 MGHRA, CDR2 YSYEKL. CDR3 length: 13 residues.

The chain is built from TRBV12-3 or TRBV12-4 and TRBJ2-5; TCRdb returns TRBD1, unconfirmable since there is no DNA. The CDR3 spans 16 residues. This chain's CDR3 is CASSPLPDRVEETQYF.

The rearrangement uses TRBV29-1 and TRBJ2-3; TCRdb reports TRBD2, a call that lacks DNA to check it against. There are 11 residues in the CDR3. Germline CDR1 is SQVTM and CDR2 is ANQGSEA. Here the CDR3 reads CSGSLVDTQYF.

This chain's CDR3 is CASSINRGPFSGANVLTF. The chain uses TRBV12-3 or TRBV12-4 and TRBJ2-6; TCRdb picks TRBD1, but there is no DNA to check that call. CDR3 length: 18 residues.

This chain joins TRBV19 and TRBJ2-2; TCRdb designates TRBD2, a call that cannot be tested without DNA. This CDR3 comprises 15 residues. Germline CDR1 is LNHDA and CDR2 is SQIVND (reference sequence). The CDR3 loop is CASGGLGANTGELFF.

The gene calls are TRBV27 and TRBJ2-3. There are 13 residues in the CDR3. Germline CDR1 reads MNHEY; CDR2 reads SMNVEV (reference sequence). CDR3 loop: CASSLRRADTQYF.

The chain uses TRBV5-4 and TRBJ1-1. CDR1 is SGHNT, CDR2 YYREEE, per germline (reference sequence). The CDR3 extends over 13 amino acids. CDR3 protein: CASSGGGRSEAFF. Full variable domain (rest looked up from reference TRBV5-4 and TRBJ1-1): ETGVTQSPTHLIKTRGQQVTLRCSSQSGHNTVSWYQQALGQGPQFIFQYYREEENGRGNFPPRFSGLQFPNYSSELNVNALELDDSALYLCASSGGGRSEAFFGQGTRLTVV.

The rearrangement uses TRBV4-1 and TRBJ2-1; TCRdb selects TRBD2, and the lack of DNA leaves this call unchecked. The CDR3 is 16 amino acids. Germline CDR1 and CDR2: MGHRA and YSYEKL. This chain's CDR3 is CASSQEGGGRAYEQFF.

The chain uses TRBV25-1 and TRBJ1-1; TCRdb lists TRBD1, though no DNA is available to test this call. The germline V gene encodes CDR1 MGHDK and CDR2 SYGVNS. CDR3 length: 14 amino acids. The CDR3 sequence: CASSDLGREREAFF.

The V gene is TRBV5-1, the J gene TRBJ2-1; without DNA, the TCRdb call of TRBD2 cannot be checked. This CDR3 spans 15 amino acids. CDR1 is SGHRS, CDR2 YFSETQ, per germline. Here the CDR3 reads CASSLEARSPSEQFF.